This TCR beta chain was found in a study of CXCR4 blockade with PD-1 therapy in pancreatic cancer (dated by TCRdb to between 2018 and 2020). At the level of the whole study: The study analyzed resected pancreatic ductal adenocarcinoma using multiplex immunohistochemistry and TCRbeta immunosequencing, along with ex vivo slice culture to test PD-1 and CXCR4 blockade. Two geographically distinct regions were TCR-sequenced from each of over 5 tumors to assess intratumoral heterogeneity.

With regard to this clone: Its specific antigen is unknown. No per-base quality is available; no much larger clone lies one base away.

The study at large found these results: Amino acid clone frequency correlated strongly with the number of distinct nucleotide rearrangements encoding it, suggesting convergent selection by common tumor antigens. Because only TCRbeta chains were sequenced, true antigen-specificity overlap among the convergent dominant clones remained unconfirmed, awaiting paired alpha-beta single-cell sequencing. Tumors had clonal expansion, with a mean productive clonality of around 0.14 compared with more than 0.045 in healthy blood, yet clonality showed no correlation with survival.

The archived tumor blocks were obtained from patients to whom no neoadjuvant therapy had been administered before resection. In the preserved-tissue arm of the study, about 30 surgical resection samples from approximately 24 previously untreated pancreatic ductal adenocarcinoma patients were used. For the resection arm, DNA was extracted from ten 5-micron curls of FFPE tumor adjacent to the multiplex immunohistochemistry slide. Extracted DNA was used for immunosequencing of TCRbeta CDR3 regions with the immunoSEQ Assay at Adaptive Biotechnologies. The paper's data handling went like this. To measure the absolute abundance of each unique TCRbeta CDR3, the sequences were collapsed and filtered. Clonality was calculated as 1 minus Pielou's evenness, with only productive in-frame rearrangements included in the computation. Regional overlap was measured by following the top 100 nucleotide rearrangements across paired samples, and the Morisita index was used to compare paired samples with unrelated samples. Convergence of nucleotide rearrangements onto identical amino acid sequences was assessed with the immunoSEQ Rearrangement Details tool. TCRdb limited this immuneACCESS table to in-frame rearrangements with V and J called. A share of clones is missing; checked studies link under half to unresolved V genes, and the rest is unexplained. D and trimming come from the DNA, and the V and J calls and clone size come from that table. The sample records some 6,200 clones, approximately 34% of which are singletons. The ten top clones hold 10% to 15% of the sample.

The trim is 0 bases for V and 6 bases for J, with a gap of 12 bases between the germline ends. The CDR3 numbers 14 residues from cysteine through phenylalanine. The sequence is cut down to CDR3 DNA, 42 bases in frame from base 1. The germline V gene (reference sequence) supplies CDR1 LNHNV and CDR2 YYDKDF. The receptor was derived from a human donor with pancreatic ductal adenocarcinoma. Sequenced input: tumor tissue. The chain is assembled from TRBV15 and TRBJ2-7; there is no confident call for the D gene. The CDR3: CATSREAGRPEQYF. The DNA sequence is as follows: TGTGCCACCAGCAGAGAAGCCGGCCGACCCGAGCAGTACTTC.